The next 29 T cell receptor beta chains were all read from a single sample in a study of shared clonotypes between healthy human individuals (dated by TCRdb to 2020 to 2022). Preparation of the library involved the immunoSEQ multiplex PCR assay. TCRdb's version of the immuneACCESS table is confined to in-frame rearrangements and falls short of the full clone set. An unresolved V gene accounts for under half of the shortfall where checked; the remainder is of unknown origin. The sample contains around 2.3 million clones, around 95% of them found a single time. 0.13% of the sample is taken by the ten largest. The sequencing sample was made of naive CD4+ T cells sorted from blood. The cell subset or site label, read with the paper, signifies: CD45RA+ positively selected. These receptor sequences come from a man aged 18-30 years in good health.

The V call is TRBV2, the J call TRBJ1-6, with 10 bases matching TRBD1. The V gene's germline CDR1 is SNHLY and CDR2 FYNNEI. The CDR3 loop spans 20 amino acids. V shed 2 bases and J 10 bases; nucleotides not matched to a gene: 20. The CDR3 here is CASSEWMGQGISRESSPLHF. CDR3 nucleotides: TGTGCCAGCAGTGAATGGATGGGACAGGGGATTTCTAGGGAGTCCTCACCCCTCCACTTT.

The genes are TRBV9 and TRBJ1-2; 9 bases agree with TRBD1. Germline lookup yields CDR1 SGDLS and CDR2 YYNGEE. The CDR3 has 14 amino acids. J was trimmed by 4 bases and V by 3 bases; bases with no gene match: 4. CDR3 residues: CASSGQGETYGYTF. CDR3 DNA sequence: TGTGCCAGCAGCGGACAGGGGGAGACCTATGGCTACACCTTC.

This chain connects TRBV14 to TRBJ2-1; D is perhaps TRBD1 or TRBD2 (5 bases each). The CDR3 has 15 residues. The ends were cut back, 0 bases at V and 3 bases at J, with 9 bases in the middle. Germline values: CDR1 SGHDN, CDR2 FVKESK. The CDR3 loop is CASSQDRDRYNEQFF. The CDR3 region has the DNA TGTGCCAGCAGCCAAGACCGGGACCGCTACAATGAGCAGTTCTTC.

This clone was observed once. J is TRBJ2-3 and V is TRBV11-2, with 9 bases lining up with TRBD2. With 5 bases clipped from V and 3 bases from J, the junction kept 6 bases outside the gene matches. This CDR3 is 15 amino acids long. CDR1 and CDR2 from the germline V gene are SGHAT and FQNNGV. This CDR3 is CASSPREGWTDTQYF. CDR3 nucleotides: TGTGCCAGCAGCCCGCGGGAGGGGTGGACAGATACGCAGTATTTT.

This sequence joins TRBV11-2 and TRBJ2-4, with no clear D. V lost 0 bases, J lost 1 base, and 10 bases lay in between. Germline V gene lookup returns CDR1 SGHAT and CDR2 FQNNGV. The CDR3 has 16 residues. CDR3 loop: CASSLEARWAKNIQYF. CDR3 DNA: TGTGCCAGCAGCTTAGAAGCCCGCTGGGCCAAAAACATTCAGTACTTC.

V is TRBV12-5 and J is TRBJ1-1; no reliable D call. This CDR3 is 15 amino acids long. Germline V gene data show CDR1 as LGHNT and CDR2 as FRNRAP. The V end was cut by 5 bases, the J end by 4 bases, with 17 bases between. The CDR3: CASGRIVGLSTEAFF. CDR3 nucleotides: TGTGCTAGTGGTCGAATCGTGGGTTTATCCACTGAAGCTTTCTTT.

The chain uses TRBV5-6 and TRBJ2-5, with D possibly being TRBD2 (5 bases). Per the germline V gene, CDR1 is SGHDT and CDR2 is YYEEEE. The CDR3 consists of 14 residues. Trimming took 4 bases from V and 0 from J, leaving 10 bases between them. This CDR3 reads CASSRLRDQETQYF. Here the CDR3 DNA reads TGTGCCAGCAGCCGGTTGAGGGACCAAGAGACCCAGTACTTC.

A word on this clone: Other DNA sequences of this sample code for an identical CDR3. V is TRBV6-6 and J is TRBJ1-1, with TRBD1 identical over 7 bases. CDR3 length equals 13 residues. The trim removed 5 bases at V and 3 bases at J, leaving 3 bases unmatched. CDR1 and CDR2 from the germline V gene are MNHNY and SVGAGI (reference sequence). CDR3 in amino acids: CASSRQGYTEAFF. The CDR3 DNA is TGTGCCAGCAGTCGACAGGGTTACACTGAAGCTTTCTTT.

Comment on this clone: This sample includes further DNA sequences coding for the same CDR3. The rearrangement links TRBV2 to TRBJ1-1, with unresolved D. Trimming removed 5 bases at V and 5 bases at J, with 12 bases between. The length of the CDR3 is 13 residues. CDR1 and CDR2 from the germline V gene are SNHLY and FYNNEI. The CDR3, as DNA: TGTGCCAGCAGTAAGGATCGAAATACTGAAGCTTTCTTT. This encodes CASSKDRNTEAFF. Together with reference TRBV2 and TRBJ1-1, the CDR3 gives the full variable domain: EPEVTQTPSHQVTQMGQEVILRCVPISNHLYFYWYRQILGQKVEFLVSFYNNEISEKSEIFDDQFSVERPDGSNFTLKIRSTKLEDSAMYFCASSKDRNTEAFFGQGTRLTVV.

The chain carries TRBV23-1 and TRBJ1-6; weak D call: TRBD1 (6 bases). TRBV23-1 is assigned to the ORF class and has an uncertain function. The CDR3 runs 17 residues. Trimming took 0 bases from V and 7 from J, leaving 16 bases between them. CDR3 sequence reads: CASSQSRGPYVNSPLHF. In DNA, the CDR3 is TGCGCCAGCAGTCAATCACGGGGGCCCTACGTCAATTCACCCCTCCACTTT.

The chain combines TRBV30 with TRBJ2-1; unclear D gene. The CDR3 extends over 14 amino acids. Trimming took 5 bases from V and 10 from J, leaving 21 bases between them. Per the germline V gene, CDR1 is GTSNPN and CDR2 is SVGIG (reference sequence). DNA of the CDR3: TGTGCCTGGGTTAAATTAGGGCTCGCCGCCGAGCAGTTCTTC. Translated, it gives CAWVKLGLAAEQFF. Using reference TRBV30 and TRBJ2-1 for the parts outside the CDR3, the full variable domain is SQTIHQWPATLVQPVGSPLSLECTVEGTSNPNLYWYRQAAGRGLQLLFYSVGIGQISSEVPQNLSASRPQDRQFILSSKKLLLSDSGFYLCAWVKLGLAAEQFFGPGTRLTVL.

The rearrangement links TRBV19 to TRBJ2-3; the D is unclear. Germline V gene sequence: CDR1 LNHDA, CDR2 SQIVND (reference sequence). The CDR3 is made up of 12 amino acids. V shed 0 bases and J shed 2 bases, with 0 bases lying between them. This CDR3 is CASSIDTDTQYF. In DNA, the CDR3 is TGTGCCAGTAGTATAGACACAGATACGCAGTATTTT.

This clone was observed once. The chain employs TRBV18 and TRBJ1-5; the D gene is possibly TRBD1 (6 bases). The V end was cut by 3 bases, the J end by 1 base, with 13 bases between. The CDR3 runs to 16 residues. The germline gives CDR1 KGHSH, CDR2 LQKENI. The CDR3, as DNA: TGTGCCAGCTCACCCCCAGAGGGGGAAAGCAATCAGCCCCAGCATTTT. As protein: CASSPPEGESNQPQHF.

This clone was seen only once. The rearrangement uses TRBV6-1 and TRBJ2-3; D not certain. The length of the CDR3 is 13 residues. Germline lookup yields CDR1 MNHNS and CDR2 SASEGT. V was clipped by 0 bases and J by 5 bases, with 6 bases between them. CDR3 protein: CASSEATRDTQYF. The CDR3 DNA is TGTGCCAGCAGTGAAGCTACACGAGATACGCAGTATTTT.

The V call is TRBV7-9, the J call TRBJ2-4; TRBD1 matches at 7 bases. The CDR3 spans 15 residues. Germline V gives CDR1 SEHNR, CDR2 FQNEAQ (reference sequence). With 5 bases clipped from V and 3 bases from J, the junction kept 7 bases outside the gene matches. The CDR3 region has the DNA TGTGCCAGCAGCCAGACAGGGATGGACAAAAACATTCAGTACTTC. Its translation is CASSQTGMDKNIQYF. Drawing the rest from reference TRBV7-9 and TRBJ2-4, the complete variable domain is DTGVSQNPRHKITKRGQNVTFRCDPISEHNRLYWYRQTLGQGPEFLTYFQNEAQLEKSRLLSDRFSAERPKGSFSTLEIQRTEQGDSAMYLCASSQTGMDKNIQYFGAGTRLSVL.

This clone was detected a few times. J is TRBJ2-1 and V is TRBV18; D remains unclear. This CDR3 has 12 amino acids. V was clipped by 0 bases and J by 6 bases, with 3 bases between them. CDR1 KGHSH and CDR2 LQKENI come from the germline V gene. The CDR3 region has the DNA TGTGCCAGCTCACCACCGAGCAATGAGCAGTTCTTC. Encoded protein: CASSPPSNEQFF.

This rearrangement joins TRBV4-1 to TRBJ1-1; TRBD1 aligns across 7 bases. Germline trimming cut 3 bases from V and 0 bases from J; bases unmatched to any gene: 4. The CDR3 consists of 15 residues. The germline V gene encodes CDR1 MGHRA and CDR2 YSYEKL. The CDR3 sequence: CASSHRDRLNTEAFF. In DNA form, the CDR3 reads TGCGCCAGCAGCCACAGGGACAGATTGAACACTGAAGCTTTCTTT.

V is TRBV13 and J is TRBJ2-3; D gene unclear. Germline V gives CDR1 PRHDT, CDR2 FYEKMQ (reference sequence). The CDR3 runs 13 residues. Trimming cost V 1 base and J 2 bases, with 4 bases left between them. The CDR3 spells CASSLDPTDTQYF. DNA of the CDR3: TGTGCCAGCAGCTTAGACCCCACAGATACGCAGTATTTT. Full variable domain (remainder filled in from reference TRBV13 and TRBJ2-3): AAGVIQSPRHLIKEKRETATLKCYPIPRHDTVYWYQQGPGQDPQFLISFYEKMQSDKGSIPDRFSAQQFSDYHSELNMSSLELGDSALYFCASSLDPTDTQYFGPGTRLTVL.

The chain recombines TRBV6-5 with TRBJ2-3; TRBD2 aligns across 10 bases. CDR3 length: 15 residues. Germline-derived CDR1 and CDR2 are MNHEY and SVGAGI. V shed 4 bases, J shed 3 bases, and the junction held 4 bases outside the gene matches. The CDR3 region has the DNA TGTGCCAGCAGTTCCAGCGGGGGGGCTACAGATACGCAGTATTTT. Amino acid sequence: CASSSSGGATDTQYF.

The chain joins TRBV10-1 to TRBJ1-1; no clear D gene. V was clipped by 5 bases and J by 3 bases, with 7 bases between them. The CDR3 sequence is 12 residues long. CDR1 is WNHNN and CDR2 is SYGVQD in the germline V gene (reference sequence). This CDR3 is CASSNGDTEAFF. DNA of the CDR3: TGCGCCAGCAGTAACGGAGACACTGAAGCTTTCTTT.

The chain employs TRBV11-1 and TRBJ2-3, with 9 bases lining up with TRBD2. From germline, CDR1 is SGHAT and CDR2 FQDESV (reference sequence). The CDR3 covers 15 residues. After removal of 3 bases from V and 5 bases from J, the junction contained 6 bases not matched to a gene. The CDR3 bases are TGTGCCAGCAGCTTGACTAGCGGACGGGTAGATACGCAGTATTTT. Protein product: CASSLTSGRVDTQYF.

To note about this clone: Other DNA sequences in the same sample also yield this CDR3. The chain joins TRBV5-1 to TRBJ2-1; unclear D gene. CDR1 and CDR2 (germline): SGHRS, YFSETQ. The CDR3 has 13 amino acids. Trimming took off 0 bases at V and 5 bases at J, with 6 bases between the two ends. CDR3 amino acids: CASSLDFNNEQFF. The CDR3 region has the DNA TGCGCCAGCAGCTTGGACTTTAACAATGAGCAGTTCTTC.

The J gene is TRBJ1-4, the V gene TRBV6-5, with TRBD1 matching 8 bases. The trim removed 2 bases at V and 8 bases at J, leaving 7 bases unmatched. Germline lookup yields CDR1 MNHEY and CDR2 SVGAGI. The CDR3 is made up of 15 amino acids. CDR3 in amino acids: CASSYAAGGGEKLFF. CDR3 DNA sequence: TGTGCCAGCAGTTACGCGGCAGGGGGCGGCGAAAAACTGTTTTTT.

CDR3 protein: CASSSDPGSSYEQYF. The CDR3 DNA sequence: TGTGCCAGCAGCTCGGACCCAGGGAGCTCCTACGAGCAGTACTTC. The chain recombines TRBV11-2 with TRBJ2-7; D is tentatively TRBD1 or TRBD2 (5 bases each). This CDR3 has 15 residues. Per germline, CDR1 SGHAT and CDR2 FQNNGV. Between the trimmed V and J ends, which lost 4 bases and 0 bases, there was a span of 13 bases.

The chain recombines TRBV5-1 with TRBJ2-1; perhaps TRBD2 as D (6 bases). The CDR3 sequence is 14 residues long. Germline CDR1 is SGHRS and CDR2 is YFSETQ. The V gene lost 4 bases and the J gene lost 2 bases, with 10 bases spanning the gap. The CDR3 region has the DNA TGCGCCAGCAGCATACTAGCCCCCTACAATGAGCAGTTCTTC. Translating it yields CASSILAPYNEQFF. The full variable domain, in which reference TRBV5-1 and TRBJ2-1 provide the parts outside the CDR3, is KAGVTQTPRYLIKTRGQQVTLSCSPISGHRSVSWYQQTPGQGLQFLFEYFSETQRNKGNFPGRFSGRQFSNSRSEMNVSTLELGDSALYLCASSILAPYNEQFFGPGTRLTVL.

A word on this clone: The same CDR3 is also encoded by other DNA sequences in this sample. This sequence joins TRBV5-1 and TRBJ2-3; D gene uncertain. The ends were cut back, 0 bases at V and 5 bases at J, with 7 bases in the middle. Germline CDR1 SGHRS, CDR2 YFSETQ. CDR3 size: 13 residues. CDR3 protein: CASSLGPGDTQYF. The CDR3 region has the DNA TGCGCCAGCAGCTTGGGACCCGGAGATACGCAGTATTTT.

CDR3 loop: CASSRDTYNEQFF. The CDR3 DNA sequence: TGTGCCAGCAGCCGTGACACCTACAATGAGCAGTTCTTC. The chain joins TRBV7-2 to TRBJ2-1; D is unresolved. CDR3 size: 13 residues. Trimming took 5 bases from V and 2 from J, leaving 7 bases between them. The germline V gene has CDR1 SGHTA and CDR2 FQGNSA. Full variable domain (rest looked up from reference TRBV7-2 and TRBJ2-1): GAGVSQSPSNKVTEKGKDVELRCDPISGHTALYWYRQSLGQGLEFLIYFQGNSAPDKSGLPSDRFSAERTGGSVSTLTIQRTQQEDSAVYLCASSRDTYNEQFFGPGTRLTVL.

The chain combines TRBV9 with TRBJ2-2, with D unresolved. The CDR3 length is 11 residues. Germline-derived CDR1 and CDR2 are SGDLS and YYNGEE. V was pared by 7 bases and J by 2 bases, with 3 bases between. Written as DNA, the CDR3 is TGTGCCAGCGACAACACCGGGGAGCTGTTTTTT. It specifies CASDNTGELFF.

The chain uses TRBV7-2 and TRBJ2-1; 10 positions agree with TRBD2. Germline CDR1 reads SGHTA; CDR2 reads FQGNSA. The trim removed 5 bases at V and 11 bases at J, leaving 6 bases unmatched. The CDR3 has 13 residues. CDR3 region: CASSERTSGKQFF. The CDR3 nucleotides read TGTGCCAGCAGCGAACGGACTAGCGGAAAGCAGTTCTTC.